These T cell receptor beta chains were read from a single sample in a study of yellow fever vaccine responses in identical twins. TCRdb analysed the RT-PCR reads with MiXCR anew, one entry per CDR3 protein. The sample contains 2,000 to 3,000 distinct CDR3 sequences, 70% to 85% of which appear only once. The input for sequencing was T cells from blood (PBMCs), unsorted or a sorted subset (not recorded which), taken before or after yellow fever vaccination (not recorded which). These receptors originate from a woman under 30 who received the yellow fever vaccine. Both conserved end residues are part of each CDR3. The D gene is left open where the match is weak. Size is omitted from some rows. Given values are once, few, many or a class for expanded clones.

>TRBD1|15|TRBV20-1|TRBJ2-7|-
CSARDSGQGPWEQYF
TGCAGTGCTAGAGATTCGGGACAGGGCCCTTGGGAGCAGTACTTC
>-|11|TRBV29-1|TRBJ1-2|-
CSAVGAVGYTF
TGCAGCGCTGTAGGGGCGGTTGGCTACACCTTC
>-|13|TRBV19|TRBJ2-7|-
CASSMQGAYEQYF
TGTGCCAGTAGTATGCAGGGAGCATACGAGCAGTACTTC
>-|13|TRBV9|TRBJ2-1|-
CASSSLVVGEQFF
TGTGCCAGCAGCTCTCTCGTGGTGGGTGAGCAGTTCTTC
>TRBD1|15|TRBV19|TRBJ1-1|-
CASSRLGQQNTEAFF
TGTGCCAGTAGTCGTCTGGGACAGCAGAACACTGAAGCTTTCTTT
>-|11|TRBV19|TRBJ1-5|large
CATGEYQPQHF
TGTGCCACCGGAGAGTATCAGCCCCAGCATTTT
>-|15|TRBV28|TRBJ2-1|-
CASSLNGASPNEQFF
TGTGCCAGCAGTTTAAACGGGGCCAGTCCCAATGAGCAGTTCTTC
>-|14|TRBV29-1|TRBJ2-1|-
CSVESRSSYNEQFF
TGCAGCGTTGAAAGCCGGAGCTCCTACAATGAGCAGTTCTTC
>-|12|TRBV6-5|TRBJ1-4|-
CASSSDAEKLFF
TGTGCCAGCAGTTCAGATGCTGAAAAACTGTTTTTT
>-|16|TRBV29-1|TRBJ1-1|-
CSVEDFVYRENTEAFF
TGCAGCGTTGAAGATTTTGTTTACAGGGAGAACACTGAAGCTTTCTTT
>-|15|TRBV11-2|TRBJ1-5|-
CASSLEGTGNQPQHF
TGTGCCAGCAGCTTAGAGGGTACGGGCAATCAGCCCCAGCATTTT
>-|13|TRBV23-1|TRBJ2-4|-
CASSLLLGNIQYF
TGCGCCAGCAGTCTCCTTCTTGGGAACATTCAGTACTTC
>TRBD2|16|TRBV28|TRBJ2-3|-
CASSSGLAGDPDTQYF
TGTGCCAGCAGTTCAGGACTAGCGGGAGACCCAGATACGCAGTATTTT
>-|12|TRBV29-1|TRBJ2-1|-
CSVADYNNEQFF
TGCAGCGTTGCTGACTATAACAATGAGCAGTTCTTC
>-|12|TRBV20-1|TRBJ1-1|-
CSVRGYGAEAFF
TGCAGTGTCCGCGGGTACGGGGCTGAAGCTTTCTTT
>TRBD2|14|TRBV29-1|TRBJ2-3|-
CSVHWAGGSDTQYF
TGCAGCGTGCACTGGGCGGGAGGCTCAGATACGCAGTATTTT
>-|15|TRBV4-2|TRBJ1-6|-
CASSQGVGGDSPLHF
TGTGCCAGCAGCCAGGGTGTGGGGGGAGATTCACCCCTCCACTTT
>-|14|TRBV11-1|TRBJ2-7|-
CASSRGMVSYEQYF
TGTGCCAGCAGCCGGGGCATGGTCTCCTACGAGCAGTACTTC
>TRBD2|14|TRBV11-3|TRBJ2-7|-
CASSFAGVPNEQYF
TGTGCCAGCAGCTTCGCGGGAGTACCCAACGAGCAGTACTTC
>TRBD1|14|TRBV11-1|TRBJ2-7|-
CASSSRTGSPEQYF
TGTGCCAGCAGCTCACGGACAGGGTCTCCCGAGCAGTACTTC
>TRBD1|16|TRBV11-2|TRBJ2-1|-
CASSYSGTVSYNEQFF
TGTGCCAGCAGCTATTCCGGGACAGTATCCTACAATGAGCAGTTCTTC
>TRBD2|14|TRBV7-9|TRBJ2-1|-
CASSLGEGYNEQFF
TGTGCCAGCAGCTTAGGGGAGGGGTACAATGAGCAGTTCTTC
>-|13|TRBV5-1|TRBJ2-3|once
CASSLVLPDTQYF
TGCGCCAGCAGCTTGGTCCTTCCAGATACGCAGTATTTT
>-|15|TRBV7-9|TRBJ1-6|-
CASSLKLPRNSPLHF
TGTGCCAGCAGCTTAAAACTCCCAAGGAATTCACCCCTCCACTTT
>-|13|TRBV29-1|TRBJ2-7|-
CSVSGGTTYEQYF
TGCAGCGTAAGTGGGGGGACGACCTACGAGCAGTACTTC
>TRBD1|14|TRBV5-1|TRBJ2-1|-
CASSTGQGAGEQFF
TGCGCCAGCAGCACGGGACAGGGTGCGGGTGAGCAGTTCTTC
>-|13|TRBV29-1|TRBJ2-3|-
CSVQPSSTDTQYF
TGCAGCGTTCAGCCCTCGAGCACAGATACGCAGTATTTT
>TRBD1|14|TRBV6-2/TRBV6-3|TRBJ2-3|-
CASSSGQGADTQYF
TGTGCCAGCAGTTCGGGACAGGGGGCAGATACGCAGTATTTT
>TRBD2|15|TRBV7-9|TRBJ2-1|-
CASSSTGLVDNEQFF
TGTGCCAGCAGCTCTACCGGACTAGTTGATAATGAGCAGTTCTTC
>TRBD2|16|TRBV4-2|TRBJ2-5|-
CASSQAVLAGRETQYF
TGTGCCAGCAGCCAAGCCGTACTAGCGGGACGGGAGACCCAGTACTTC
>TRBD1|13|TRBV29-1|TRBJ2-1|-
CSVRQGSSNEQFF
TGCAGCGTTCGACAGGGCAGTTCGAATGAGCAGTTCTTC
>TRBD2|15|TRBV5-6|TRBJ2-5|-
CASSLGRGWEETQYF
TGTGCCAGCAGCTTGGGGCGGGGGTGGGAAGAGACCCAGTACTTC
>-|14|TRBV7-6|TRBJ2-7|-
CASSLSGGGYEQYF
TGTGCCAGCAGCTTAAGTGGGGGCGGCTACGAGCAGTACTTC
>-|13|TRBV12-3/TRBV12-4|TRBJ2-7|once
CASRVQQSNEQYF
TGTGCCAGCAGGGTACAACAGTCCAACGAGCAGTACTTC
>-|16|TRBV6-4|TRBJ2-3|few
CASSDSGGGGTDTQYF
TGTGCCAGCAGTGACTCTGGGGGGGGCGGTACAGATACGCAGTATTTT
>-|15|TRBV7-3|TRBJ1-1|-
CASSLSGFMNTEAFF
TGTGCCAGCAGCTTAAGTGGGTTCATGAACACTGAAGCTTTCTTT
>-|13|TRBV7-6|TRBJ2-7|-
CASSVLRLSEQYF
TGTGCCAGCAGCGTACTAAGGCTCTCCGAGCAGTACTTC
>-|14|TRBV28|TRBJ2-7|-
CASSPREMYDEQYF
TGTGCCAGCAGCCCCAGGGAAATGTACGACGAGCAGTACTTC
>-|13|TRBV27|TRBJ2-7|-
CASSIVRGEEQYF
TGTGCCAGCAGTATCGTCCGGGGCGAGGAGCAGTACTTC
>-|15|TRBV9|TRBJ2-1|-
CASSVGGVPFNEQFF
TGTGCCAGCAGCGTAGGGGGCGTACCCTTCAATGAGCAGTTCTTC
>-|12|TRBV29-1|TRBJ2-5|-
CSVEGRDETQYF
TGCAGCGTTGAGGGCAGGGATGAGACCCAGTACTTC
>TRBD2|18|TRBV12-5|TRBJ2-1|once
CASGLTKLRLAGGPEQFF
TGTGCTAGTGGTTTGACAAAACTCAGACTAGCGGGAGGTCCTGAGCAGTTCTTC
>-|16|TRBV5-1|TRBJ1-1|-
CASSLVSARGNTEAFF
TGCGCCAGCAGCTTGGTGTCGGCGAGGGGGAACACTGAAGCTTTCTTT
>-|18|TRBV4-2|TRBJ2-1|-
CASSQDREKGRRDNEQFF
TGTGCCAGCAGCCAAGACCGGGAGAAGGGACGCAGGGACAATGAGCAGTTCTTC
>-|12|TRBV12-3/TRBV12-4|TRBJ2-1|-
CASSEKRDEQFF
TGTGCCAGCAGCGAGAAGCGGGATGAGCAGTTCTTC
>-|14|TRBV28|TRBJ2-3|once
CASSLTENTDTQYF
TGTGCCAGCAGCCTTACAGAGAACACAGATACGCAGTATTTT
>TRBD2|15|TRBV20-1|TRBJ2-7|-
CSARDGTSGTYEQYF
TGCAGTGCTAGAGACGGGACTAGCGGAACCTACGAGCAGTACTTC
>-|11|TRBV19|TRBJ2-7|-
CATGASYEQYF
TGTGCCACGGGGGCCTCCTACGAGCAGTACTTC
>-|15|TRBV4-3|TRBJ2-1|-
CASSQGLENYNEQFF
TGCGCCAGCAGCCAAGGGCTAGAAAATTACAATGAGCAGTTCTTC
>-|13|TRBV11-2|TRBJ2-7|-
CASSLEGSYEQYF
TGTGCCAGCAGCTTAGAGGGTTCCTACGAGCAGTACTTC
>-|13|TRBV6-1|TRBJ2-7|-
CASSRADFYEQYF
TGTGCCAGCAGTCGAGCCGATTTCTACGAGCAGTACTTC
>-|15|TRBV29-1|TRBJ2-1|-
CSVERPETLYNEQFF
TGCAGCGTTGAACGCCCAGAAACCCTTTACAATGAGCAGTTCTTC
>-|13|TRBV5-1|TRBJ2-7|once
CASSSGWGYEQYF
TGCGCCAGCAGCTCGGGTTGGGGCTACGAGCAGTACTTC
>-|16|TRBV4-3|TRBJ2-2|-
CASSPGPGLHTGELFF
TGCGCCAGCAGCCCGGGGCCGGGACTCCACACCGGGGAGCTGTTTTTT
>-|14|TRBV9|TRBJ1-1|-
CASSVEGLNTEAFF
TGTGCCAGCAGCGTGGAGGGCTTGAACACTGAAGCTTTCTTT
>TRBD1|15|TRBV18|TRBJ1-2|-
CASSPDRGLIYGYTF
TGTGCCAGCTCACCGGACAGGGGGCTGATCTATGGCTACACCTTC
>-|12|TRBV12-1|TRBJ2-7|-
CASSFGGYEQYF
TGTGCCAGCAGCTTTGGGGGCTACGAGCAGTACTTC